This TCR beta chain was captured by sequencing in a study of blood T cell repertoires in COVID-19. Study context: The analysed material was cDNA or gDNA that came from T cells, B-cell-depleted T cells, or PBMCs.

In the original processing: From reference gene primer amplification, estimates of nucleated cell counts were derived. This table comes from immunoSEQ multiplex PCR, and its TCRdb copy is limited to in-frame clones, with some not included. From that table come the V and J calls and clone size; the DNA was used to work out D and trimming. The sample lists 310,000 or so clones; about 91% were seen once. This CDR3 is built from 15 residues. The V and J ends lost 1 base and 6 bases respectively, with 15 bases between them. Germline-derived CDR1 and CDR2 are MGHRA and YSYEKL. This TCR came from a man younger than 45 with COVID-19, enrolled during active disease. The chain joins TRBV4-1 to TRBJ1-1; D is ambiguous. The sequenced material came from peripheral blood. CDR3 sequence: CASSQVWQKISEAFF. DNA of the CDR3: TGCGCCAGCAGCCAAGTATGGCAGAAAATATCTGAAGCTTTCTTT.